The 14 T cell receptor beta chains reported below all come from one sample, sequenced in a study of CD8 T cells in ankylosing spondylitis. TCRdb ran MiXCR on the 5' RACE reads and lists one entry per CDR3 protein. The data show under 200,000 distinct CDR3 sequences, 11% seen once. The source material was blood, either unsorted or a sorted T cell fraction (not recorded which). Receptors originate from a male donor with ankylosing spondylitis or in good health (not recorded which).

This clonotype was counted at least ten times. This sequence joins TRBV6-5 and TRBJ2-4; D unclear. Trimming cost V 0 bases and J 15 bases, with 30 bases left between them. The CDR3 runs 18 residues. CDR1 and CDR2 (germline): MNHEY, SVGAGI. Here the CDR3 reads CASSYSDQISDGRATGYF. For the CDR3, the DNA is TGTGCCAGCAGTTACTCGGATCAAATCTCTGATGGTCGGGCTACGGGGTACTTC.

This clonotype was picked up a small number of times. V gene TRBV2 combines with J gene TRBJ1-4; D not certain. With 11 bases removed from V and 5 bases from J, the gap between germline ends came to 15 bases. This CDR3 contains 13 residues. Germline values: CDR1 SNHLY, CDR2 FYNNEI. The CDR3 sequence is CASAGDTNEKLFF. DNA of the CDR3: TGTGCCTCAGCCGGGGATACGAATGAAAAACTGTTTTTT.

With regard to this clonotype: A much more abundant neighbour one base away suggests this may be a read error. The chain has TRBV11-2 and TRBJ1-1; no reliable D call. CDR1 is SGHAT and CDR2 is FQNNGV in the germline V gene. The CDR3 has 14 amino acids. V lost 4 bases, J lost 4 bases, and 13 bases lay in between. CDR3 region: CASSSRFGVTEAFF. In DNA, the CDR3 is TGTGCCAGCAGCTCCCGATTCGGGGTCACTGAAGCTTTCTTT.

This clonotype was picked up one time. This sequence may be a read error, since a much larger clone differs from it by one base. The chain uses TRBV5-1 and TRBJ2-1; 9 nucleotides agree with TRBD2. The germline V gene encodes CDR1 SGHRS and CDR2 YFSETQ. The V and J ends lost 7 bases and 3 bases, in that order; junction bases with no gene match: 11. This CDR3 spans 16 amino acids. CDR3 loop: CASGMPLAGHYNEQFF. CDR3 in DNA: TGCGCCAGCGGCATGCCCCTAGCGGGGCACTACAATGAGCAGTTCTTC.

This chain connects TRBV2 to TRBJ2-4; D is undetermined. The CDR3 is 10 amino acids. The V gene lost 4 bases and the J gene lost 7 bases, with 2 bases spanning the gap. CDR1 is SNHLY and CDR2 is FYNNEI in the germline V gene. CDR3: CASSVNIQYF. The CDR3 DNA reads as TGTGCCAGCAGTGTGAACATTCAGTACTTC.

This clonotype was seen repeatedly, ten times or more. As DNA, the CDR3 is TGTGCCAGCAGCAAAGCGCCCGGGACAGGGGATGAAATCACTGAAGCTTTCTTT. Translation: CASSKAPGTGDEITEAFF. This rearrangement joins TRBV21-1 to TRBJ1-1; the listed D gene, TRBD1, was not tested against the DNA. TRBV21-1 represents a pseudogene. This CDR3 has 18 residues.

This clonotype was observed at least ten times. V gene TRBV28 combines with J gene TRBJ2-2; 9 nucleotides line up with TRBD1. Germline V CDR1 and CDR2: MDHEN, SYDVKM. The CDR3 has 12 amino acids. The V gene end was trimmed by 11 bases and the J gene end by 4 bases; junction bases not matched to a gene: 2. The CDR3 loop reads CAGTGFTGELFF. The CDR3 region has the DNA TGTGCCGGGACAGGGTTCACCGGGGAGCTGTTTTTT.

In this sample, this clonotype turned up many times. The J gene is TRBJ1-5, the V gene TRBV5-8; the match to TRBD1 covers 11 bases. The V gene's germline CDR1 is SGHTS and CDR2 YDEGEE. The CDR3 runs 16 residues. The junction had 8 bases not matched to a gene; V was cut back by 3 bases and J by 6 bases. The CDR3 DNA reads TGTGCCAGCAGCTCTGTCGGGACAGGGGGAGGTCAGCCCCAGCATTTT. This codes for CASSSVGTGGGQPQHF.

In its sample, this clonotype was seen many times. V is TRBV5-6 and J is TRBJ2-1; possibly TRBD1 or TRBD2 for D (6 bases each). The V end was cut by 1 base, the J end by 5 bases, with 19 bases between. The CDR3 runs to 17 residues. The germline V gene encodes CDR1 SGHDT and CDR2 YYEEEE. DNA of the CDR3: TGTGCCAGCAGCTTGATCGGGGGCGCCCGCCCGGACAATGAGCAGTTCTTC. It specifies CASSLIGGARPDNEQFF.

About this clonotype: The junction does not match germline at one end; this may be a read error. CDR3 in DNA: TGTACCAGCAGTGAAGAGGCTAGCGGGAGGAATGAGCAGTTCTTC. It encodes CTSSEEASGRNEQFF. The chain links TRBV6-1 to TRBJ2-1, with 11 bases matching TRBD2. CDR3 length: 15 amino acids. Germline V CDR1 and CDR2: MNHNS, SASEGT.

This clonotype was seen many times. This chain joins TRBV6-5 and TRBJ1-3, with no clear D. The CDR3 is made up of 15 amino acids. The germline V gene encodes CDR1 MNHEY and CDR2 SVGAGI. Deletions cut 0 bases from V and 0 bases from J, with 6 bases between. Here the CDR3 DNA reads TGTGCCAGCAGTTACTCTCCAGACTCTGGAAACACCATATATTTT. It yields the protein CASSYSPDSGNTIYF.

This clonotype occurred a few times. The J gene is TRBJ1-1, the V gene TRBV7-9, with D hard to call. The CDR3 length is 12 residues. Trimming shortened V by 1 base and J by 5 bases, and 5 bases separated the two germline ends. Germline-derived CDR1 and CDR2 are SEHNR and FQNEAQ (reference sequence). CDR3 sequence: CASSLERTEAFF. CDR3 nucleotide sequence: TGTGCCAGCAGCTTAGAAAGAACTGAAGCTTTCTTT.

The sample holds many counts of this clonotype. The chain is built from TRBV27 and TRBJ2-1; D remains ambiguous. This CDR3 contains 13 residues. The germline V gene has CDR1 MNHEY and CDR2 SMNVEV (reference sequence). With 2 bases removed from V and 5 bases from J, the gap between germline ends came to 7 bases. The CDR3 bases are TGTGCCAGCAGTTTAGCGGCAGACAATGAGCAGTTCTTC. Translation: CASSLAADNEQFF.

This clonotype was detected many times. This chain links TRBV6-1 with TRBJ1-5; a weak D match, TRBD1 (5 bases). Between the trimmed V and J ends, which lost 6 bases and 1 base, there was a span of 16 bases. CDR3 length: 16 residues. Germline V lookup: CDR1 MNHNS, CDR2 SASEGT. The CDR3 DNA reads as TGTGCCAGCAGGGAGACGGCGGGGGTGAGCAATCAGCCCCAGCATTTT. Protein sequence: CASRETAGVSNQPQHF.